Presented here are 3 T cell receptor beta chains from one specimen sequenced in a study of cytomegalovirus exposure and HLA in healthy donors (dated by TCRdb to 2016 to 2017). Libraries came from the immunoSEQ multiplex PCR assay. A mixture of 60 forward primers for TCR Vbeta segments and 13 reverse primers for TCR Jbeta segments was used in the multiplex PCR. As stored in TCRdb, this immuneACCESS dataset retains in-frame rearrangements with V and J assigned. A fraction of the clones does not appear; measured against another copy, unresolved V genes explain less than half of the discrepancy, and the remainder lacks a known reason. The sample contains some 120,000 clones, about 70% of them found a single time. The top ten constitute less than 15% of the sample. The sequenced sample was PBMCs. All receptors come from an older woman in good health and CMV-seropositive.

This chain links TRBV2 with TRBJ1-4; the match to TRBD1 covers 12 bases. Germline V gives CDR1 SNHLY, CDR2 FYNNEI. This CDR3 comprises 15 residues. V was clipped by 4 bases and J by 8 bases; unmatched bases: 5. In DNA, the CDR3 is TGTGCCAGCAGTGTGGGGGACAGGGGGCGAGAAAAACTGTTTTTT. It specifies CASSVGDRGREKLFF.

This clone has only one observation. V and J are TRBV19 and TRBJ2-7; the D gene is possibly TRBD2 (5 bases). Germline lookup yields CDR1 LNHDA and CDR2 SQIVND (reference sequence). Trimming stripped 3 bases from V and 0 bases from J, with 12 bases between. This CDR3 is 15 amino acids long. The CDR3, as DNA: TGTGCCAGTAGTATTTTCGCGGGTCTCTCCTACGAGCAGTACTTC. Translated, it gives CASSIFAGLSYEQYF.

J is TRBJ2-6 and V is TRBV2; 10 positions agree with TRBD1. V shed 9 bases, J shed 0 bases, and the junction held 20 bases outside the gene matches. Germline CDR1 reads SNHLY; CDR2 reads FYNNEI. The CDR3 length is 21 residues. DNA for the CDR3: TGTGCCAGGACCCTTGGGGTTAATGAGACAGGGGGCTACTCTGGGGCCAACGTCCTGACTTTC. Its translation: CARTLGVNETGGYSGANVLTF.